These 27 T cell receptor beta chains were all obtained from the same sample, sequenced in a study of blood T cells in healthy people across ages. A sample-barcoded 5' primer and a J-beta primer mix were used in a second PCR of roughly 7 to 12 cycles. TCRdb reanalysed the 5' RACE reads using MiXCR and keeps one entry per CDR3 protein. The table lists under 950,000 distinct CDR3 sequences, about 20% of them singletons. Source material: blood. The source is a man in his 70s in good health.

This clonotype appeared a few times. The chain links TRBV12-3 or TRBV12-4 to TRBJ2-5; 9 bases match TRBD2. The J segment lost 5 bases and the V segment lost 5 bases, leaving 12 bases of the junction unmatched. The CDR3 covers 16 residues. The CDR3 reads CASSQGVAGGLETQYF. The CDR3 bases are TGTGCCAGCAGTCAAGGCGTGGCGGGGGGGCTGGAGACCCAGTACTTC.

The J gene is TRBJ1-1, the V gene TRBV12-3 or TRBV12-4; TRBD1 agrees at 7 bases. This CDR3 comprises 13 residues. V was pared by 7 bases and J by 7 bases, with 9 bases of the junction left unmatched. The CDR3 DNA follows: TGTGCCAGCACCCGAGACAGGGCCATTGAAGCTTTCTTT. This gives the protein CASTRDRAIEAFF.

This clonotype turned up a few times. The V call is TRBV2, the J call TRBJ1-1; no firm D call. V lost 5 bases to trimming and J lost 3 bases, with 10 bases between them. This CDR3 has 13 residues. CDR1 is SNHLY, CDR2 FYNNEI, per germline. This chain's CDR3 is CASSLYIDTEAFF. Here the CDR3 DNA reads TGTGCCAGCAGTCTATACATCGACACTGAAGCTTTCTTT.

The sample holds a few counts of this clonotype. V and J are TRBV14 and TRBJ2-1; either TRBD1 or TRBD2 may fit D (5 bases each). Germline values: CDR1 SGHDN, CDR2 FVKESK. V lost 0 bases and J 4 bases, leaving 13 bases between the germline ends. CDR3 length: 16 amino acids. Here the CDR3 reads CASSQERYGGYNEQFF. CDR3 coding DNA: TGTGCCAGCAGCCAAGAACGTTATGGGGGTTACAATGAGCAGTTCTTC.

J is TRBJ2-2 and V is TRBV5-1; the match to TRBD2 covers 10 bases. This CDR3 is 16 amino acids long. Germline trimming cut 1 base from V and 7 bases from J; bases unmatched to any gene: 7. Germline V gene data show CDR1 as SGHRS and CDR2 as YFSETQ. CDR3 loop: CASSLPPSGGLGELFF. The DNA of the CDR3 is TGCGCCAGCAGCTTGCCGCCTAGCGGGGGCCTCGGGGAGCTGTTTTTT.

The chain recombines TRBV12-3 or TRBV12-4 with TRBJ1-5, with 8 bases identical to TRBD1. CDR3 length equals 16 residues. V gave up 5 bases and J gave up 5 bases; unmatched junction bases: 11. CDR3 sequence: CASSPGQGPNHQPQHF. CDR3 in DNA: TGTGCCAGCAGTCCAGGACAGGGCCCGAACCATCAGCCCCAGCATTTT.

This clonotype was detected a few times. V and J are TRBV20-1 and TRBJ2-3, with 9 bases that match TRBD2. Germline CDR1 is DFQATT and CDR2 is SNEGSKA (reference sequence). CDR3 length: 16 amino acids. V shed 5 bases, J shed 1 base, and the junction held 10 bases outside the gene matches. The chain's CDR3 is CSASGTSTSGTDTQYF. The CDR3 nucleotides are TGCAGTGCTTCCGGGACTAGCACCTCAGGCACAGATACGCAGTATTTT.

On this clonotype: A much larger clone is a single base away; this may be a read error. The V gene is TRBV29-1, the J gene TRBJ1-1; D is perhaps TRBD1 (6 bases). CDR1 and CDR2 from the germline V gene are SQVTM and ANQGSEA. The CDR3 has 15 amino acids. V dropped 0 bases and J dropped 5 bases, with 16 bases sitting between them. This chain's CDR3 is CSVEEWGLRSTEAFF. The CDR3 DNA reads as TGCAGCGTTGAAGAATGGGGGCTTAGGAGTACTGAAGCTTTCTTT.

In this sample, this clonotype turned up a few times. The chain couples TRBV20-1 to TRBJ1-2; 8 bases match TRBD1. The V and J ends lost 0 bases and 6 bases, in that order; junction bases with no gene match: 6. This CDR3 is 14 amino acids long. Germline assignment: CDR1 DFQATT and CDR2 SNEGSKA (reference sequence). This CDR3 reads CSARDRGRKDGYTF. CDR3 DNA: TGCAGTGCTAGAGACAGGGGGCGCAAGGATGGCTACACCTTC.

The CDR3 coding sequence is TGTGCCAGCAGCTTAGCGCTTGGGTACTCTGGCTACACCTTC. It codes for CASSLALGYSGYTF. The chain combines TRBV7-9 with TRBJ1-2; D ambiguous. CDR1 SEHNR and CDR2 FQNEAQ come from the germline V gene (reference sequence). The V gene lost 0 bases and the J gene lost 7 bases, with 12 bases spanning the gap. The CDR3 is 14 amino acids.

This chain uses TRBV19 with TRBJ2-1; D ambiguous. V lost 3 bases and J 0 bases, leaving 9 bases between the germline ends. Germline V gene lookup returns CDR1 LNHDA and CDR2 SQIVND (reference sequence). CDR3 length equals 15 residues. This CDR3 is CASSIKGFSYNEQFF. The CDR3 DNA follows: TGTGCCAGTAGTATTAAAGGGTTCTCCTACAATGAGCAGTTCTTC.

This clonotype has a handful of counts. Since a far larger clone is one base different, this is likely a read error. The V and J genes are TRBV2 and TRBJ2-5; 8 nucleotides line up with TRBD1. This CDR3 is built from 13 residues. The germline CDR1 and CDR2 sequences are SNHLY and FYNNEI. CDR3 residues: CASSRDRQETQCF. The DNA of the CDR3 is TGTGCCAGCAGCCGGGACAGGCAAGAGACCCAGTGCTTC.

The chain uses TRBV12-3 or TRBV12-4 and TRBJ1-1; D is uncertain. The CDR3 sequence is 15 residues long. V lost 6 bases and J lost 6, with 20 bases in between. The CDR3 sequence: CASRPRASSGAEAFF. In nucleotides, the CDR3 is TGTGCCAGCAGACCACGGGCCTCTTCTGGGGCTGAAGCTTTCTTT.

In this sample, this clonotype turned up a few times. This chain connects TRBV3-1 to TRBJ2-1; D gene uncertain. V was clipped by 1 base and J by 13 bases, with 8 bases between them. The CDR3 has 11 amino acids. Germline V CDR1 and CDR2: LGHDT, YNNKEL (reference sequence). CDR3 DNA: TGTGCCAGCAGCCAAGGGTTAACACAGTTCTTC. This codes for CASSQGLTQFF.

This clonotype was detected only a few times. The chain recombines TRBV5-5 with TRBJ2-7; 12 bases are a match to TRBD2. V lost 3 bases to trimming and J lost 3 bases; unmatched junction nucleotides: 1. Germline values: CDR1 SGHKS, CDR2 YYEKEE (reference sequence). The CDR3 loop spans 14 amino acids. This chain's CDR3 is CASSWTSGNYEQYV. The CDR3 region has the DNA TGTGCCAGCAGCTGGACTAGCGGGAACTACGAGCAGTACGTC.

Concerning this clonotype: The junction and the germline gene differ at one end; a read error may be behind it. The chain has TRBV10-3 and TRBJ2-3; possible D gene TRBD1, 5 bases. The germline V gene encodes CDR1 ENHRY and CDR2 SYGVKD. The CDR3 consists of 15 residues. CDR3 loop: CAISEQDIYTDTRYF. CDR3 DNA sequence: TGTGCCATCAGTGAACAGGACATATACACAGATACGCGGTATTTT.

The chain joins TRBV7-8 to TRBJ2-5; D is perhaps TRBD1 (6 bases). The assigned J gene may be wrong: the sequence end matches TRBJ2-7 better. The CDR3 spans 16 residues. The germline V gene has CDR1 SGHVS and CDR2 FQNEAQ. The chain's CDR3 is CASSLGFSDRAYEQYF. CDR3 nucleotide sequence: TGTGCCAGCAGCTTAGGGTTTTCGGACAGAGCCTACGAGCAGTACTTC.

The genes are TRBV20-1 and TRBJ1-6, with a weak D call TRBD1 (6 bases). This CDR3 is built from 14 residues. Trimming pared 1 base from V and 8 bases from J, leaving 12 bases between. From germline, CDR1 is DFQATT and CDR2 SNEGSKA (reference sequence). This CDR3 is CSARGDTHHSPLHF. CDR3 in DNA: TGCAGTGCTAGAGGGGACACGCATCATTCACCCCTCCACTTT.

This clonotype was counted between two and nine times. The J gene is TRBJ2-3, the V gene TRBV7-2; 11 nucleotides agree with TRBD2. This CDR3 is 17 amino acids long. CDR1 SGHTA and CDR2 FQGNSA come from the germline V gene. Trimming removed 5 bases from V and 3 bases from J; junction bases left unmatched: 10. DNA for the CDR3: TGTGCCAGCAGCAAACCTTTAGCGGGAGGGGTAACAGATACGCAGTATTTT. Its translation is CASSKPLAGGVTDTQYF.

Concerning this clonotype: At one end, the junction sequence differs from germline, possibly due to a read error. The gene calls are TRBV6-6 and TRBJ1-4; no firm D call. The CDR3 has 13 residues. Germline-derived CDR1 and CDR2 are MNHNY and SVGAGI (reference sequence). CDR3 DNA sequence: TGTGCAACACTTGGGGAAACTAATGAAAAACTGTCTTTT. Encoded protein: CATLGETNEKLSF.

The sample holds a few counts of this clonotype. The chain couples TRBV15 to TRBJ2-5; tentatively, D is TRBD1 or TRBD2 (5 bases each). The closer fit of TRBJ2-7 to the DNA end suggests the J call may be wrong. Germline lookup yields CDR1 LNHNV and CDR2 YYDKDF (reference sequence). This CDR3 is 18 amino acids long. The CDR3 region is CATSRDLFKRGPGYEQYF. In DNA, the CDR3 is TGTGCCACCAGCAGAGATCTTTTTAAGAGGGGACCAGGTTACGAGCAGTACTTC.

The genes are TRBV6-2 or TRBV6-3 and TRBJ2-1; D tentatively reads TRBD1 or TRBD2 (5 bases each). Trimming stripped 8 bases from V and 2 bases from J, with 13 bases between. CDR3 length: 14 residues. Germline values: CDR1 MNHEY, CDR2 SVGEGT. The CDR3 DNA reads as TGTGCCAGCGGGGATGGGGGTACCTACAATGAGCAGTTCTTC. Translated: CASGDGGTYNEQFF.

The chain has TRBV7-2 and TRBJ2-2; TRBD2 aligns across 11 bases. CDR3 size: 14 residues. Germline CDR1 and CDR2: SGHTA and FQGNSA. The ends lost 5 bases at V and 6 bases at J; junction bases unmatched: 2. Here the CDR3 DNA reads TGTGCCAGCAGCCGGGGACTAGCGGCCGGGGAGCTGTTTTTT. This codes for CASSRGLAAGELFF.

The CDR3 spells CASSPRPAEGAQYF. CDR3 sequence (DNA): TGTGCCAGCAGCCCTCGGCCAGCCGAAGGGGCGCAGTATTTT. The chain joins TRBV4-2 to TRBJ2-3; perhaps TRBD1 as D (5 bases). The CDR3 contains 14 residues. Trimming pared 4 bases from V and 10 bases from J, leaving 18 bases between. The germline V gene has CDR1 LGHNA and CDR2 YNFKEQ.

The gene calls are TRBV20-1 and TRBJ2-3; D perhaps matches TRBD1 (6 bases). V was pared by 5 bases and J by 0 bases, with 9 bases between. The CDR3 runs 13 residues. Germline CDR1 and CDR2: DFQATT and SNEGSKA (reference sequence). The CDR3 here is CSAWTVSTDTQYF. The CDR3 DNA reads TGCAGTGCTTGGACAGTTAGCACAGATACGCAGTATTTT.

The J gene is TRBJ1-5, the V gene TRBV20-1; D might be TRBD1 (5 bases). Germline V gene lookup returns CDR1 DFQATT and CDR2 SNEGSKA (reference sequence). The V and J ends lost 3 bases and 0 bases respectively, with 18 bases between them. This CDR3 is 17 amino acids long. CDR3 amino acids: CSASVGRRGLSNQPQHF. DNA of the CDR3: TGCAGTGCTAGTGTGGGTCGAAGGGGCCTTAGCAATCAGCCCCAGCATTTT.

Many counts were recorded for this clonotype. V is TRBV29-1 and J is TRBJ1-2, with D hard to call. Germline lookup yields CDR1 SQVTM and CDR2 ANQGSEA. This CDR3 region has 12 residues. V was pared by 2 bases and J by 7 bases, with 11 bases between. The CDR3 sequence: CSVELQSSGYTF. DNA of the CDR3: TGCAGCGTTGAATTGCAGAGCAGTGGCTACACCTTC.